The TCR beta chain under discussion was sequenced for a study of cytomegalovirus exposure and HLA in healthy donors. Study findings and constraints: Subsequent analysis revealed that first-cohort TCR clusters tended to co-occur in the roughly 120 validation repertoires.

This clone was picked up a small number of times. The antigen remains unidentified. V lost 0 bases and J 6 bases, leaving 9 bases between the germline ends. Germline loops: CDR1 WNHNN, CDR2 SYGVQD (reference sequence). There are 13 residues in the CDR3. Repertoires were generated with immunoSEQ multiplex PCR, while TCRdb's copy carries only in-frame clones and drops some. The sample comprises some 230,000 clones, over 80% of which are singletons, and 1.1% rests with the top ten. The chain combines TRBV10-1 with TRBJ2-7; D ambiguous. What was sequenced was PBMCs. The source is a woman aged 18 to 35 in good health and CMV-seronegative. The CDR3 nucleotides read TGCGCCAGCAGTGAGTCTTTTCCGGGCGAGCAGTACTTC. Translated, it gives CASSESFPGEQYF.